These 32 T cell receptor beta chains share one sample of origin, sequenced in a study of vaccination effects on CD4 cells after COVID-19. Within the ViraFEST assay, antigen-specific CD4+ T cells underwent expansion with viral peptide pools prior to sequencing. Following culture for about ten days, CD4+ T cells were isolated. Vaccinated recipients, who were negative for nucleocapsid antibodies, had no history of SARS-CoV-2 infection. The table came from immunoSEQ multiplex PCR; TCRdb's copy has only in-frame clones and leaves some out. The data hold 35,000 to 40,000 clones, with approximately 68% observed a single time. Antigens of these TCRs are unknown. This sample comprised CD4+ T cells from PBMCs cultured with HCoV-OC43 spike peptides, obtained before COVID-19 vaccination. Subset of the sample: HCoV-OC43 spike overlapping peptide pool stimulation. The receptors originated from a human donor who received a COVID-19 vaccine.

This chain links TRBV6-5 with TRBJ1-2, with D unclear. V lost 5 bases, J lost 2 bases, and 6 bases lay in between. Germline CDR1 reads MNHEY; CDR2 reads SVGAGI. The CDR3 is made up of 12 amino acids. CDR3 bases: TGTGCCAGCAGTCTGGGAAACTATGGCTACACCTTC. Encoded protein: CASSLGNYGYTF.

The rearrangement joins TRBV4-2 to TRBJ1-5; D is ambiguous. There are 14 residues in the CDR3. Trimming pared 0 bases from V and 6 bases from J, leaving 9 bases between. Germline V gene data show CDR1 as LGHNA and CDR2 as YNFKEQ. The CDR3 region has the DNA TGTGCCAGCAGCCAAGACTCCCTGCCTCAGCCCCAGCATTTT. Protein product: CASSQDSLPQPQHF.

The genes are TRBV5-1 and TRBJ1-3; a weak D match, TRBD1 (5 bases). Germline CDR1 reads SGHRS; CDR2 reads YFSETQ. V dropped 7 bases and J dropped 2 bases, with 7 bases sitting between them. The CDR3 totals 12 residues. In nucleotides, the CDR3 is TGCGCCAGCTCGGACACTGGAAACACCATATATTTT. Protein: CASSDTGNTIYF. Based on the CDR3 plus reference TRBV5-1 and TRBJ1-3, the full variable domain is KAGVTQTPRYLIKTRGQQVTLSCSPISGHRSVSWYQQTPGQGLQFLFEYFSETQRNKGNFPGRFSGRQFSNSRSEMNVSTLELGDSALYLCASSDTGNTIYFGEGSWLTVV.

This clone has just a few counts. The J gene is TRBJ1-1, the V gene TRBV5-1; 7 bases align to TRBD1. The V gene's germline CDR1 is SGHRS and CDR2 YFSETQ. Trimming cost V 3 bases and J 3 bases; bases outside gene matches: 5. The CDR3 is made up of 14 amino acids. This chain's CDR3 is CASSSTGADTEAFF. DNA for the CDR3: TGCGCCAGCAGCTCCACAGGGGCGGACACTGAAGCTTTCTTT.

The chain has TRBV6-5 and TRBJ1-5; unclear D gene. The CDR3 totals 15 residues. CDR1 and CDR2 from the germline V gene are MNHEY and SVGAGI. Trimming took off 2 bases at V and 3 bases at J, with 11 bases between the two ends. The CDR3 nucleotides read TGTGCCAGCAGTTACGGTATGGGAGTCAATCAGCCCCAGCATTTT. This translates into CASSYGMGVNQPQHF.

V usage is TRBV4-2 and J usage is TRBJ2-3; 8 bases match TRBD2. Germline CDR1 reads LGHNA; CDR2 reads YNFKEQ. With 2 bases clipped from V and 2 bases from J, the junction kept 6 bases outside the gene matches. The CDR3 extends over 16 amino acids. CDR3 in DNA: TGTGCCAGCAGCCAATCCATAGCGGGGCTCACAGATACGCAGTATTTT. Amino acid sequence: CASSQSIAGLTDTQYF.

Judged by abundance, this clone is medium-sized. V usage is TRBV6-5 and J usage is TRBJ2-7; tentatively, D is TRBD1 (7 bases). CDR1 is MNHEY, CDR2 SVGAGI, per germline. V was trimmed by 6 bases and J by 0 bases, leaving 15 bases between them. The CDR3 length is 15 residues. The CDR3 sequence: CASRINRGGSYEQYF. Here the CDR3 DNA reads TGTGCCAGCAGGATTAACAGGGGAGGCTCCTACGAGCAGTACTTC.

This sequence joins TRBV3-1 (or the pseudogene TRBV3-2) and TRBJ1-5; no reliable D call. The CDR3 covers 15 residues. Trimming removed 3 bases at V and 0 bases at J, with 9 bases between. Germline V CDR1 and CDR2: LGHDT, YNNKEL (reference sequence). CDR3 sequence: CASSQDLYSNQPQHF. The CDR3, as DNA: TGTGCCAGCAGCCAGGACCTGTATAGCAATCAGCCCCAGCATTTT.

The V gene is TRBV10-2, the J gene TRBJ2-3, with D maybe TRBD2 (5 bases). The CDR3 consists of 15 residues. V lost 5 bases and J lost 0, with 12 bases in between. Germline V CDR1 and CDR2: WSHSY, SAAADI. CDR3 bases: TGCGCCAGCAGTTCGGCGGGCCCTAGCACAGATACGCAGTATTTT. As protein: CASSSAGPSTDTQYF.

The gene calls are TRBV19 and TRBJ1-3; no reliable D call. V shed 3 bases and J shed 4 bases, with 10 bases lying between them. Germline V CDR1 and CDR2: LNHDA, SQIVND (reference sequence). This CDR3 comprises 14 residues. CDR3 nucleotide sequence: TGTGCCAGTAGTATTTTCCTGGGCGGAAACACCATATATTTT. It encodes CASSIFLGGNTIYF.

This clone was picked up a small number of times. The chain combines TRBV2 with TRBJ1-5; no reliable D call. Germline values: CDR1 SNHLY, CDR2 FYNNEI. V was clipped by 3 bases and J by 9 bases, with 12 bases between them. CDR3 size: 13 residues. CDR3: CASSEGWERPQHF. In nucleotides, the CDR3 is TGTGCCAGCAGTGAGGGGTGGGAGCGGCCCCAGCATTTT.

CDR3 in amino acids: CASSFRGAVLDTQYF. The CDR3 DNA follows: TGTGCCAGCAGTTTCCGCGGGGCCGTTTTAGATACGCAGTATTTT. The rearrangement links TRBV6-5 to TRBJ2-3; possibly TRBD2 for D (6 bases). Germline-derived CDR1 and CDR2 are MNHEY and SVGAGI. The CDR3 is made up of 15 amino acids. V was pared by 4 bases and J by 5 bases, with 16 bases between.

The V and J genes are TRBV30 and TRBJ1-4; D possibly corresponds to TRBD1 (6 bases). Germline-derived CDR1 and CDR2 are GTSNPN and SVGIG (reference sequence). This CDR3 contains 19 residues. Between the trimmed V and J ends, which lost 4 bases and 5 bases, there was a span of 29 bases. The CDR3 DNA reads TGTGCCTGGAACGGGGGCCCTCGGGCCCATACAGGCCCCAATGAAAAACTGTTTTTT. Translated, it gives CAWNGGPRAHTGPNEKLFF.

The chain links TRBV6-5 to TRBJ1-2, with D possibly matching TRBD1 (6 bases). With 2 bases removed from V and 6 bases from J, the gap between germline ends came to 10 bases. This CDR3 has 13 amino acids. CDR1 and CDR2 (germline): MNHEY, SVGAGI. CDR3 in amino acids: CASSYEGVDGYTF. The CDR3 DNA is TGTGCCAGCAGTTACGAGGGGGTGGATGGCTACACCTTC.

This chain connects TRBV9 to TRBJ2-5; possibly TRBD1 for D (5 bases). Germline V gene sequence: CDR1 SGDLS, CDR2 YYNGEE. This CDR3 has 14 residues. Trimming cost V 0 bases and J 5 bases, with 11 bases left between them. CDR3 region: CASSVAGIGETQYF. The CDR3 DNA is TGTGCCAGCAGCGTAGCAGGGATCGGTGAGACCCAGTACTTC.

This chain uses TRBV30 with TRBJ1-2; 7 bases map to TRBD1. The CDR3 is made up of 13 amino acids. The V gene's germline CDR1 is GTSNPN and CDR2 SVGIG (reference sequence). V dropped 2 bases and J dropped 7; count of bases not matched to a gene: 7. The DNA of the CDR3 is TGTGCCTGGAGTTCAGGGGGAGATCTTGGCTACACCTTC. Its translation is CAWSSGGDLGYTF.

This rearrangement joins TRBV13 to TRBJ1-3; possible D gene TRBD1, 5 bases. Trimming removed 4 bases from V and 0 bases from J, with 7 bases in between. Germline CDR1 is PRHDT and CDR2 is FYEKMQ (reference sequence). The CDR3 extends over 14 amino acids. The DNA of the CDR3 is TGTGCCAGCAGCTACGACAGCTCTGGAAACACCATATATTTT. It codes for CASSYDSSGNTIYF.

The rearrangement joins TRBV19 to TRBJ2-7, with D perhaps TRBD2 (6 bases). With 5 bases removed from V and 2 bases from J, the gap between germline ends came to 13 bases. CDR1 is LNHDA and CDR2 is SQIVND in the germline V gene (reference sequence). This CDR3 contains 14 residues. CDR3 in DNA: TGTGCCAGTAGTTTACGGGACTGGCCCTACGAGCAGTACTTC. Translation gives CASSLRDWPYEQYF.

This sequence joins TRBV19 and TRBJ2-5; D is unresolved. Trimming took 6 bases from V and 4 from J, leaving 15 bases between them. The CDR3 loop spans 14 amino acids. Germline assignment: CDR1 LNHDA and CDR2 SQIVND (reference sequence). Here the CDR3 DNA reads TGTGCCAGTAGCCCCATAGTCACCTTAGAGACCCAGTACTTC. It codes for CASSPIVTLETQYF.

The chain is built from TRBV5-5 and TRBJ1-3; D not resolved. CDR3 length: 12 residues. CDR1 is SGHKS and CDR2 is YYEKEE in the germline V gene (reference sequence). The V gene lost 3 bases and the J gene lost 2 bases, with 3 bases spanning the gap. The CDR3 sequence is CASSSTGNTIYF. The CDR3 DNA reads as TGTGCCAGCAGCTCAACTGGAAACACCATATATTTT. Supplemented by reference TRBV5-5 and TRBJ1-3, the full variable domain reads DAGVTQSPTHLIKTRGQQVTLRCSPISGHKSVSWYQQVLGQGPQFIFQYYEKEERGRGNFPDRFSARQFPNYSSELNVNALLLGDSALYLCASSSTGNTIYFGEGSWLTVV.

V gene TRBV6-1 combines with J gene TRBJ2-3; D gene ambiguous. Between the trimmed V and J ends, which lost 1 base and 2 bases, there was a span of 10 bases. The CDR3 consists of 15 residues. Germline V lookup: CDR1 MNHNS, CDR2 SASEGT. This CDR3 is CASSEGNRNTDTQYF. In nucleotides, the CDR3 is TGTGCCAGCAGTGAAGGAAACAGAAACACAGATACGCAGTATTTT.

V usage is TRBV15 and J usage is TRBJ1-2, with a tentative D call TRBD1 (6 bases). The germline V gene encodes CDR1 LNHNV and CDR2 YYDKDF (reference sequence). With 0 bases removed from V and 4 bases from J, the gap between germline ends came to 9 bases. The length of the CDR3 is 14 residues. CDR3: CATSRDQGSYGYTF. Here the CDR3 DNA reads TGTGCCACCAGCAGAGATCAGGGGTCCTATGGCTACACCTTC.

The sample holds a few counts of this clone. The J gene is TRBJ1-5, the V gene TRBV27, with 9 bases aligning to TRBD1. With 4 bases clipped from V and 5 bases from J, the junction kept 0 bases outside the gene matches. CDR3 length equals 13 residues. Germline CDR1 and CDR2: MNHEY and SMNVEV (reference sequence). The CDR3 loop reads CASSWTGDQPQHF. The CDR3 DNA is TGTGCCAGCAGTTGGACAGGGGATCAGCCCCAGCATTTT.

V and J are TRBV27 and TRBJ2-6; TRBD1 matches 9 bases. The CDR3 runs to 17 residues. J was trimmed by 0 bases and V by 5 bases; bases with no gene match: 5. The V gene's germline CDR1 is MNHEY and CDR2 SMNVEV (reference sequence). CDR3 sequence: CASSRDRVPSGANVLTF. CDR3 DNA: TGTGCCAGCAGTCGGGACAGGGTACCCTCTGGGGCCAACGTCCTGACTTTC.

This sequence joins TRBV6-5 and TRBJ2-1; D is possibly TRBD2 (6 bases). Looked up from germline, CDR1 is MNHEY and CDR2 is SVGAGI. V was cut by 6 bases and J by 9 bases, with 21 bases left in between. This CDR3 comprises 15 residues. DNA of the CDR3: TGTGCCAGCAGCTCCGGACGCTGGACTACCTCTGAGCAGTTCTTC. Its protein is CASSSGRWTTSEQFF.

The genes are TRBV6-1 and TRBJ2-1; TRBD2 matches at 9 bases. After removal of 3 bases from V and 4 bases from J, the junction contained 7 bases not matched to a gene. The V gene's germline CDR1 is MNHNS and CDR2 SASEGT. CDR3 length: 16 residues. The CDR3 DNA is TGTGCCAGCAGTGAGAGGGCTAGCGGGAAATACAATGAGCAGTTCTTC. Amino acid sequence: CASSERASGKYNEQFF.

This clone occurred a few times. V is TRBV7-9 and J is TRBJ1-2; 9 positions agree with TRBD1. Trimming cost V 6 bases and J 4 bases; bases outside gene matches: 12. CDR3 length equals 16 residues. Germline assignment: CDR1 SEHNR and CDR2 FQNEAQ (reference sequence). CDR3 nucleotides: TGTGCCAGCAGTACGTCTCTCGGACAGGGGACCTATGGCTACACCTTC. Translation: CASSTSLGQGTYGYTF.

The V call is TRBV5-1, the J call TRBJ2-1; weak D call: TRBD2 (5 bases). V dropped 1 base and J dropped 3 bases, with 5 bases sitting between them. CDR1 SGHRS and CDR2 YFSETQ come from the germline V gene. CDR3 length: 13 residues. CDR3 in DNA: TGCGCCAGCAGCTTGACTAGCTACAATGAGCAGTTCTTC. This gives the protein CASSLTSYNEQFF.

This chain links TRBV10-2 with TRBJ1-3; D is unresolved. The V gene's germline CDR1 is WSHSY and CDR2 SAAADI. CDR3 length: 11 amino acids. The V gene lost 2 bases and the J gene lost 8 bases, with 4 bases spanning the gap. The CDR3 DNA sequence: TGCGCCAGCAGTGAGCGGGACACCATATATTTT. Translating gives CASSERDTIYF.

The chain uses TRBV6-1 and TRBJ1-5; 7 bases are shared with TRBD1. The CDR3 is 16 amino acids. From germline, CDR1 is MNHNS and CDR2 SASEGT. V gave up 4 bases and J gave up 3 bases; unmatched junction bases: 9. The CDR3 sequence: CASSGRGQQNNQPQHF. The CDR3 nucleotides are TGTGCCAGCAGTGGAAGGGGACAGCAGAACAATCAGCCCCAGCATTTT.

The table lists this clone with a few counts. The chain couples TRBV11-2 to TRBJ2-1; D might be TRBD1 (6 bases). The CDR3 runs to 15 residues. From germline, CDR1 is SGHAT and CDR2 FQNNGV. Deletions cut 2 bases from V and 4 bases from J, with 12 bases between. The CDR3 region is CASSLFGGEYNEQFF. The CDR3 nucleotides are TGTGCCAGCAGCTTATTTGGGGGCGAGTACAATGAGCAGTTCTTC.

This chain connects TRBV6-4 to TRBJ2-1, with D hard to call. Germline V gives CDR1 MRHNA, CDR2 SNTAGT. Trimming cost V 2 bases and J 10 bases, with 12 bases left between them. CDR3 length: 13 amino acids. The CDR3 DNA reads TGTGCCAGCAGTGACCAGACGGGTGGGGAGCAGTTCTTC. Amino acid sequence: CASSDQTGGEQFF.